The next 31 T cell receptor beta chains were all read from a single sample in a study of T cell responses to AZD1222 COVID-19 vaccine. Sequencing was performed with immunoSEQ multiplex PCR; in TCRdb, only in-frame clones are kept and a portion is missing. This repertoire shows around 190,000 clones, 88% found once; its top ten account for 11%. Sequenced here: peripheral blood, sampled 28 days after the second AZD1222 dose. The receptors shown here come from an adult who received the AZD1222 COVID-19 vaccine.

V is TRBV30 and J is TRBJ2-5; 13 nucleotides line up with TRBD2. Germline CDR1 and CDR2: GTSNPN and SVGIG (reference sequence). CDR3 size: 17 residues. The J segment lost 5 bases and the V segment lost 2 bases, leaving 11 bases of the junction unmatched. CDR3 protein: CAWSPRLAGGPLETQYF. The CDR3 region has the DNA TGTGCCTGGAGTCCCCGACTAGCGGGGGGCCCTTTGGAGACCCAGTACTTC.

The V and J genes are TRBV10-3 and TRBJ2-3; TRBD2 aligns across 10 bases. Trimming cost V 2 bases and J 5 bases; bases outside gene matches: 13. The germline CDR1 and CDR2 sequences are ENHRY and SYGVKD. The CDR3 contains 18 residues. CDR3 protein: CAISETRLFGTSEDTQYF. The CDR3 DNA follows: TGTGCCATCAGTGAGACAAGGCTCTTTGGGACTAGCGAAGATACGCAGTATTTT.

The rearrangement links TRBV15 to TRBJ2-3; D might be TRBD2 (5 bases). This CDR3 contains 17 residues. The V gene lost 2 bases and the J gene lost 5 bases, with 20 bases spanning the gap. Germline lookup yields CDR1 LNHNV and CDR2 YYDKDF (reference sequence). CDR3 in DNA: TGTGCCACCAGCAGAACGGGGTCCGCAGCTTCGGGAGATACGCAGTATTTT. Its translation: CATSRTGSAASGDTQYF.

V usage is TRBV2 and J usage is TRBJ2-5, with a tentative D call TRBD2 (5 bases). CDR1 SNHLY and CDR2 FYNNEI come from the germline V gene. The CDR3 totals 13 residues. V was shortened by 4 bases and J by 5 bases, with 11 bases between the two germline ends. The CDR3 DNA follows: TGTGCCAGCAGTGCGTGGACTGGTGAGACCCAGTACTTC. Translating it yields CASSAWTGETQYF.

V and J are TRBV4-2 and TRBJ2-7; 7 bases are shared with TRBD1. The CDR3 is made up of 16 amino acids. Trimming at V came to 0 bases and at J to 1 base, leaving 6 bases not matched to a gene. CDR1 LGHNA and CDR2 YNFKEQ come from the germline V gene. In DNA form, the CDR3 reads TGTGCCAGCAGCCAAGATTTAAACAGGGGATCCTACGAGCAGTACTTC. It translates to CASSQDLNRGSYEQYF.

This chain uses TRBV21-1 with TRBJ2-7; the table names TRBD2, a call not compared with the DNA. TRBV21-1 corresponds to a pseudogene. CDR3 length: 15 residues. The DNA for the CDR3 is TGTGCCAGCAGCAAAGGGATAGCGGGGGGCTACGAGCAGTACTTC. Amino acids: CASSKGIAGGYEQYF.

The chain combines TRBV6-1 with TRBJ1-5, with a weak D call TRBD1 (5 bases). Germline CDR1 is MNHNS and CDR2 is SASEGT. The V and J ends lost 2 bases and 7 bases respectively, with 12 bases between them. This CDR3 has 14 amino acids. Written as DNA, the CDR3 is TGTGCCAGCAGTGAATCCAGGGCGGGCCAGCCCCAGCATTTT. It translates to CASSESRAGQPQHF.

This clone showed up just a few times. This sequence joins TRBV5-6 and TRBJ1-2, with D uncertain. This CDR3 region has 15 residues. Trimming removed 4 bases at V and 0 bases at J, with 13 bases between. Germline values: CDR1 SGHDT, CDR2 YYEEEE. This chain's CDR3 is CASSLFPPSNYGYTF. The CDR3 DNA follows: TGTGCCAGCAGCCTCTTCCCCCCGTCTAACTATGGCTACACCTTC.

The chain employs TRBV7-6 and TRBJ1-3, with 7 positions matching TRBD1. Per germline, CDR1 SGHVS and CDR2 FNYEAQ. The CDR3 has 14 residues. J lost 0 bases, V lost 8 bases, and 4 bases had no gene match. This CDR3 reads CASGQDLSGNTIYF. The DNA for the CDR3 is TGTGCCAGCGGACAGGATCTCTCTGGAAACACCATATATTTT.

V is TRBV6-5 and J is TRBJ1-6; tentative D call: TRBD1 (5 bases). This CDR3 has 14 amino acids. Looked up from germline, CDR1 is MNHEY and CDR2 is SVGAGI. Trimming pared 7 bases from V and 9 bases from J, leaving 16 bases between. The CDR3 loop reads CASNRVQGTSPLHF. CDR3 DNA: TGTGCCAGCAACAGAGTCCAGGGAACTTCACCCCTCCACTTT.

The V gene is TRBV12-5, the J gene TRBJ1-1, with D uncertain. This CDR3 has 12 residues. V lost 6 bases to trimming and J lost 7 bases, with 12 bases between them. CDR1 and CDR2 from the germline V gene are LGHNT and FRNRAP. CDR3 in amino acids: CASGLTPFEAFF. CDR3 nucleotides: TGTGCTAGTGGCTTGACCCCTTTTGAAGCTTTCTTT.

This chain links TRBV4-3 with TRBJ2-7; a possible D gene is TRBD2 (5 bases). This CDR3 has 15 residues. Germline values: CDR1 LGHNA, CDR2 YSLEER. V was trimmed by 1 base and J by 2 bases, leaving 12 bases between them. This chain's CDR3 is CASSQVIGSPYEQYF. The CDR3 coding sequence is TGCGCCAGCAGCCAAGTAATAGGGAGTCCCTACGAGCAGTACTTC.

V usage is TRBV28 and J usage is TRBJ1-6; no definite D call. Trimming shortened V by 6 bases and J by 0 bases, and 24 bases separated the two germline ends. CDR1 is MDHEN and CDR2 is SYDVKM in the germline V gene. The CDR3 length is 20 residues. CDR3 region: CASSTFAIGPLSSYNSPLHF. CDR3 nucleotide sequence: TGTGCCAGCAGCACTTTTGCGATAGGGCCGCTAAGCTCCTATAATTCACCCCTCCACTTT.

As DNA, the CDR3 is TGTGCCAGTAGCGGGACAGTGAACACCGGGGAGCTGTTTTTT. Amino acids: CASSGTVNTGELFF. This chain uses TRBV19 with TRBJ2-2; 7 nucleotides align to TRBD1. Germline assignment: CDR1 LNHDA and CDR2 SQIVND (reference sequence). V shed 6 bases, J shed 1 base, and the junction held 2 bases outside the gene matches. CDR3 length: 14 amino acids.

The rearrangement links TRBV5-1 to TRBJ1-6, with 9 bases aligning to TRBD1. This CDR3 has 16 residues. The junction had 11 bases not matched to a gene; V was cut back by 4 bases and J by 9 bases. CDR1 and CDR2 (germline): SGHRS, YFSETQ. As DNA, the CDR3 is TGCGCCAGCAGCCGGACAGGGGAACCGGAGACTTCACCCCTCCACTTT. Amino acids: CASSRTGEPETSPLHF.

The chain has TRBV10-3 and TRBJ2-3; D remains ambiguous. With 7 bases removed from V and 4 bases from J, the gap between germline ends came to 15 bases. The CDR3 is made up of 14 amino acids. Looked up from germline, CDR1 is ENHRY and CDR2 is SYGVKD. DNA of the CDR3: TGTGCCATCAACCCCCAAGATATCGCAGATACGCAGTATTTT. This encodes CAINPQDIADTQYF.

CDR3 sequence (DNA): TGTGCCAGCAGTCTAGCGGGGGGCTTCACAGATACGCAGTATTTT. This encodes CASSLAGGFTDTQYF. V and J are TRBV7-9 and TRBJ2-3, with 11 bases aligning to TRBD2. Germline V CDR1 and CDR2: SEHNR, FQNEAQ (reference sequence). Unmatched junction bases numbered 4, after V lost 6 bases and J lost 2 bases. The CDR3 totals 15 residues.

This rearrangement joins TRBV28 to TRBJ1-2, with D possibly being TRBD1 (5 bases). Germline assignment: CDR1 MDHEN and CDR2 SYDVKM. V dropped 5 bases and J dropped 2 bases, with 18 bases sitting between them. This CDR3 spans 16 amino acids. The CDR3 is CASSPRIGWGNYGYTF. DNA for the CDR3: TGTGCCAGCAGTCCCCGGATAGGTTGGGGGAACTATGGCTACACCTTC.

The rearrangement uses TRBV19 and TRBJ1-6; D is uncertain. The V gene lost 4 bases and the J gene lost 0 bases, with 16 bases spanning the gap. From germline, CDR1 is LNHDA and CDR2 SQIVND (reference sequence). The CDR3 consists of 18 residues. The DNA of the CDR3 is TGTGCCAGTAGTACGTCGAGGCAGCGAAGCTCCTATAATTCACCCCTCCACTTT. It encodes CASSTSRQRSSYNSPLHF. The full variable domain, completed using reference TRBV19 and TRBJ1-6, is DGGITQSPKYLFRKEGQNVTLSCEQNLNHDAMYWYRQDPGQGLRLIYYSQIVNDFQKGDIAEGYSVSREKKESFPLTVTSAQKNPTAFYLCASSTSRQRSSYNSPLHFGNGTRLTVT.

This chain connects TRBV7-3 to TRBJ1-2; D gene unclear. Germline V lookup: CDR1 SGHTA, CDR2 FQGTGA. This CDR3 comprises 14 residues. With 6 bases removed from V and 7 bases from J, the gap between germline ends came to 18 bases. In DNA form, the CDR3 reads TGTGCCAGCAGTCCGGGAGACGCTTCTGGTGGCTACACCTTC. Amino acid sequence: CASSPGDASGGYTF.

The CDR3 coding sequence is TGTGCCAGTGGCACAGGCGCTAGCGGCTACACCTTC. Protein sequence: CASGTGASGYTF. V is TRBV19 and J is TRBJ1-2, with D perhaps TRBD1 (5 bases). Germline V gives CDR1 LNHDA, CDR2 SQIVND (reference sequence). V was shortened by 8 bases and J by 8 bases, with 15 bases between the two germline ends. CDR3 size: 12 residues.

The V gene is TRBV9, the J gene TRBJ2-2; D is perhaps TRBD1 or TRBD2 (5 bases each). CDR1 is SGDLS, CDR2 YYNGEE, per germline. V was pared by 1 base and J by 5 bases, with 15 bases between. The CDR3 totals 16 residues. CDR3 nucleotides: TGTGCCAGCAGCGTAAAGGGACCCAAACCAACCGGGGAGCTGTTTTTT. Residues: CASSVKGPKPTGELFF.

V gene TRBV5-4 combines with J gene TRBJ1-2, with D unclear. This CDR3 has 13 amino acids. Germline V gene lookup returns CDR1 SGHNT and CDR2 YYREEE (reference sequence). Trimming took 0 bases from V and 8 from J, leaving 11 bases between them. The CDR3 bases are TGTGCCAGCAGCTTGGGCAGTTCGAGGGGCTACACCTTC. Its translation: CASSLGSSRGYTF.

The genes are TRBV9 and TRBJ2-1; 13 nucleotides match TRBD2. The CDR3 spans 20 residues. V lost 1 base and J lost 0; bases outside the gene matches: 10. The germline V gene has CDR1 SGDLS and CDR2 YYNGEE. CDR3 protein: CASSVLGTSGAVSSYNEQFF. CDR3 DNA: TGTGCCAGCAGCGTACTTGGGACTAGCGGGGCCGTAAGCTCCTACAATGAGCAGTTCTTC.

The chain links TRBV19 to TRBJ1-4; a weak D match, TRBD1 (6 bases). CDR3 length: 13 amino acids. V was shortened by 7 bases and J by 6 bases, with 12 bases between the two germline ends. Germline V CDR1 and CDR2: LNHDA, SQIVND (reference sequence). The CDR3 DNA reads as TGTGCCAGTAATTACAGGGTGGATGAAAAACTGTTTTTT. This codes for CASNYRVDEKLFF.

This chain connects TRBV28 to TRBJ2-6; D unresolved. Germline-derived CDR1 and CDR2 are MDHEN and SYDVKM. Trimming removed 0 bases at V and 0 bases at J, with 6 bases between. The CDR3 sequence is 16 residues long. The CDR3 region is CASSLWGDSGANVLTF. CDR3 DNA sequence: TGTGCCAGCAGTTTATGGGGTGACTCTGGGGCCAACGTCCTGACTTTC.

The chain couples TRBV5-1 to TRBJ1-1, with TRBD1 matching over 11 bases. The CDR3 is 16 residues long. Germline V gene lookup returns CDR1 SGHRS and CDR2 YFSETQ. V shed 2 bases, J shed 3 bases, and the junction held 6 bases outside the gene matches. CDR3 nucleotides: TGCGCCAGCAGCTTAGGGACAGGGGGAGTTTACACTGAAGCTTTCTTT. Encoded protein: CASSLGTGGVYTEAFF.

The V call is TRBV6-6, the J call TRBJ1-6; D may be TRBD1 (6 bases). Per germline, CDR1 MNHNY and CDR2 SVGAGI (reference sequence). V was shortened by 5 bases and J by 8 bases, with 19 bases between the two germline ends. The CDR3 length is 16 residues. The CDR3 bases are TGTGCCAGCAGTCGACTCGCCAGGACAGTCGATTCACCCCTCCACTTT. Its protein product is CASSRLARTVDSPLHF.

The CDR3 is CASSGESTDTQYF. CDR3 DNA: TGCGCCAGCAGTGGGGAGAGCACAGATACGCAGTATTTT. The V call is TRBV10-1, the J call TRBJ2-3; weak D call: TRBD2 (5 bases). Trimming took 4 bases from V and 0 from J, leaving 5 bases between them. Germline CDR1 reads WNHNN; CDR2 reads SYGVQD (reference sequence). The CDR3 runs 13 residues.

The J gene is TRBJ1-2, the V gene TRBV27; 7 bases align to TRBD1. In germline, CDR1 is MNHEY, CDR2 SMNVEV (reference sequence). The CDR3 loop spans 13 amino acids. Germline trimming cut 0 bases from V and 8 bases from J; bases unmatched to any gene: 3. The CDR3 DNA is TGTGCCAGCAGTTTATCAGGGGGCGAAGGCTACACCTTC. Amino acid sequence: CASSLSGGEGYTF.

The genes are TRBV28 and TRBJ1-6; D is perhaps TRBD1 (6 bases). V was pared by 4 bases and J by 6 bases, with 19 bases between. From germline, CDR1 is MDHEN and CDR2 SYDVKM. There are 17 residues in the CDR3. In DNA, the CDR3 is TGTGCCAGCAGTTCGTTTGTGGGGGCAGCCCCTAATTCACCCCTCCACTTT. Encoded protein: CASSSFVGAAPNSPLHF.